These 26 T cell receptor beta chains share one sample of origin, sequenced in a study of blood T cell repertoires in COVID-19. Data came from immunoSEQ multiplex PCR; TCRdb stores just in-frame clones and leaves some out. The profile covers about 180,000 clones, with about 81% appearing a single time and roughly 12% taken by the ten largest. What was sequenced was peripheral blood. These receptors were taken from a woman older than 75 with COVID-19, enrolled during active disease.

V usage is TRBV5-1 and J usage is TRBJ1-6; 10 positions agree with TRBD1. V lost 0 bases and J lost 10; bases outside the gene matches: 1. This CDR3 is built from 14 residues. In germline, CDR1 is SGHRS, CDR2 YFSETQ. CDR3 sequence: CASSLGDRGSPLHF. The DNA of the CDR3 is TGCGCCAGCAGCTTGGGGGACAGGGGCTCACCCCTCCACTTT.

Only a few counts were recorded for this clone. The DNA of the CDR3 is TGCGCCAGCAGCCAAGGTTCGGGAATGCGCTGGGAACCCCTCCACTTT. Amino acid sequence: CASSQGSGMRWEPLHF. The chain has TRBV4-1 and TRBJ1-6; D not certain. The CDR3 is 16 residues long. V was shortened by 1 base and J by 12 bases, with 19 bases between the two germline ends. Germline-derived CDR1 and CDR2 are MGHRA and YSYEKL.

The genes are TRBV28 and TRBJ1-5; D gene uncertain. This CDR3 is 17 amino acids long. Trimming took 8 bases from V and 1 from J, leaving 21 bases between them. CDR1 MDHEN and CDR2 SYDVKM come from the germline V gene. CDR3 nucleotides: TGTGCCAGCGGAAGGAGTTCCATCCTTATCAGCAATCAGCCCCAGCATTTT. Its protein product is CASGRSSILISNQPQHF.

The V call is TRBV28, the J call TRBJ1-2; 9 positions match TRBD1. The CDR3 consists of 14 residues. Germline lookup yields CDR1 MDHEN and CDR2 SYDVKM. V lost 6 bases and J lost 4; bases outside the gene matches: 6. The CDR3 DNA sequence: TGTGCCAGCAGGGGGACAGGGACCCTCTATGGCTACACCTTC. It specifies CASRGTGTLYGYTF.

V is TRBV4-3 and J is TRBJ2-3; 10 bases fit TRBD2. The V gene end was trimmed by 4 bases and the J gene end by 6 bases; junction bases not matched to a gene: 10. In germline, CDR1 is LGHNA, CDR2 YSLEER. This CDR3 is built from 16 residues. CDR3 amino acids: CASSRGLAGVGDTQYF. The DNA of the CDR3 is TGCGCCAGCAGCCGGGGCCTAGCGGGGGTAGGGGATACGCAGTATTTT.

The chain links TRBV6-5 to TRBJ1-1; tentatively, D is TRBD1 (6 bases). The germline V gene encodes CDR1 MNHEY and CDR2 SVGAGI. V was clipped by 0 bases and J by 0 bases, with 11 bases between them. CDR3 length: 16 residues. The CDR3 spells CASSYSTGTMNTEAFF. In DNA form, the CDR3 reads TGTGCCAGCAGTTACTCTACCGGGACAATGAACACTGAAGCTTTCTTT.

The J gene is TRBJ2-7, the V gene TRBV6-6; TRBD2 matches at 8 bases. CDR3 size: 14 residues. The V and J ends lost 2 bases and 2 bases, in that order; junction bases with no gene match: 2. The germline V gene encodes CDR1 MNHNY and CDR2 SVGAGI (reference sequence). The CDR3 reads CASSYTSGPYEQYF. The CDR3 DNA is TGTGCCAGCAGTTACACTAGCGGACCCTACGAGCAGTACTTC.

The genes are TRBV4-1 and TRBJ2-3; D may be TRBD1 (6 bases). V lost 3 bases to trimming and J lost 4 bases, with 26 bases between them. CDR1 is MGHRA, CDR2 YSYEKL, per germline. This CDR3 is built from 19 residues. The CDR3 loop reads CASSHPGRDTRITADTQYF. As DNA, the CDR3 is TGCGCCAGCAGCCACCCAGGCCGGGACACTCGAATAACCGCAGATACGCAGTATTTT.

The chain is built from TRBV5-1 and TRBJ1-1, with 7 nucleotides matching TRBD1. V trimming: 0 bases; J trimming: 4 bases; junction bases outside the gene matches: 6. Germline lookup yields CDR1 SGHRS and CDR2 YFSETQ. This CDR3 region has 15 residues. CDR3 protein: CASSLARGEATEAFF. The CDR3 DNA reads TGCGCCAGCAGCTTGGCCAGGGGGGAGGCCACTGAAGCTTTCTTT.

The gene calls are TRBV19 and TRBJ2-7, with D possibly being TRBD2 (5 bases). From germline, CDR1 is LNHDA and CDR2 SQIVND (reference sequence). Trimming left V 5 bases short and J 2 bases short, with 22 bases between. The CDR3 runs 17 residues. The CDR3 spells CASSPYVLAALPYEQYF. The CDR3 DNA reads as TGTGCCAGTAGTCCCTACGTCCTAGCCGCCCTCCCCTACGAGCAGTACTTC.

The chain carries TRBV19 and TRBJ2-7; TRBD1 agrees at 9 bases. The CDR3 is 14 amino acids. The ends lost 3 bases at V and 6 bases at J; junction bases unmatched: 6. Germline V gene sequence: CDR1 LNHDA, CDR2 SQIVND (reference sequence). CDR3 bases: TGTGCCAGTAGTATCGGGACAGGGCGCTTCGAGCAGTACTTC. Its translation: CASSIGTGRFEQYF.

Only one count was recorded for this clone. J is TRBJ2-5 and V is TRBV30; a possible D gene is TRBD2 (7 bases). The CDR3 is made up of 15 amino acids. Trimming took off 2 bases at V and 4 bases at J, with 17 bases between the two ends. Germline CDR1 reads GTSNPN; CDR2 reads SVGIG (reference sequence). CDR3 coding DNA: TGTGCCTGGAGTTTGGGATCCGGGGGGCGAGAGACCCAGTACTTC. This sequence encodes CAWSLGSGGRETQYF.

The gene calls are TRBV24-1 and TRBJ2-2, with 9 nucleotides matching TRBD1. Germline V gives CDR1 KGHDR, CDR2 SFDVKD. This CDR3 has 17 amino acids. Trimming at V came to 5 bases and at J to 1 base, leaving 7 bases not matched to a gene. This chain's CDR3 is CATSGPRQGVNTGELFF. As DNA, the CDR3 is TGTGCCACCAGTGGCCCCCGACAGGGGGTGAACACCGGGGAGCTGTTTTTT.

This clone was detected ten times or more. The genes are TRBV11-2 and TRBJ2-5; 9 nucleotides align to TRBD2. V lost 2 bases and J lost 7; bases outside the gene matches: 8. This CDR3 has 15 residues. CDR1 and CDR2 (germline): SGHAT, FQNNGV. This chain's CDR3 is CASSLSGGRGMTQYF. DNA of the CDR3: TGTGCCAGCAGCTTAAGCGGCGGGAGGGGCATGACCCAGTACTTC.

The chain employs TRBV10-3 and TRBJ2-7; 10 bases are shared with TRBD1. This CDR3 is 14 amino acids long. Germline V gene sequence: CDR1 ENHRY, CDR2 SYGVKD. Losses at the gene ends were 5 bases for V and 5 bases for J; bases not matched to a gene: 6. CDR3 sequence reads: CAISPRTGGHEQYF. The CDR3 bases are TGTGCCATCAGTCCCCGGACAGGGGGGCACGAGCAGTACTTC.

The chain's CDR3 is CATSDLRGLAGVTDTQYF. The CDR3 nucleotides are TGTGCCACCAGTGATTTGCGAGGACTAGCGGGAGTTACAGATACGCAGTATTTT. The chain is built from TRBV24-1 and TRBJ2-3, with 13 positions matching TRBD2. CDR1 and CDR2 (germline): KGHDR, SFDVKD. The CDR3 is made up of 18 amino acids. Trimming cost V 0 bases and J 3 bases; bases outside gene matches: 5.

This clone occurred a few times. This sequence joins TRBV18 and TRBJ2-7, with TRBD1 matching over 8 bases. Germline lookup yields CDR1 KGHSH and CDR2 LQKENI. CDR3 length equals 16 residues. J lost 4 bases, V lost 8 bases, and 16 bases had no gene match. The CDR3 spells CASRSTTPDREYEQYF. Written as DNA, the CDR3 is TGTGCCAGCCGATCCACCACACCGGACAGGGAATACGAGCAGTACTTC.

This clone was seen only a few times. This chain uses TRBV7-9 with TRBJ2-7, with D possibly being TRBD1 (6 bases). Trimming shortened V by 5 bases and J by 0 bases, and 14 bases separated the two germline ends. The CDR3 loop spans 15 amino acids. Germline CDR1 is SEHNR and CDR2 is FQNEAQ (reference sequence). The CDR3 region has the DNA TGTGCCAGCAGCCCTAGACAGGACCTCTCCTACGAGCAGTACTTC. Protein product: CASSPRQDLSYEQYF.

The chain carries TRBV20-1 and TRBJ2-5; D ambiguous. The CDR3 totals 10 residues. CDR1 DFQATT and CDR2 SNEGSKA come from the germline V gene (reference sequence). Trimming removed 2 bases from V and 5 bases from J, with 3 bases in between. The CDR3 region has the DNA TGCAGTGCTAGACGGGAGACCCAGTACTTC. It yields the protein CSARRETQYF.

The chain is built from TRBV29-1 and TRBJ1-1; D may be TRBD1 (6 bases). This CDR3 spans 14 amino acids. V was shortened by 5 bases and J by 2 bases, with 15 bases between the two germline ends. Germline V gene sequence: CDR1 SQVTM, CDR2 ANQGSEA. The CDR3 is CSVFGQQGNTEAFF. As DNA, the CDR3 is TGCAGCGTTTTCGGACAGCAGGGTAACACTGAAGCTTTCTTT.

The chain carries TRBV7-3 and TRBJ2-7; 8 positions match TRBD1. V was pared by 5 bases and J by 5 bases, with 8 bases of the junction left unmatched. The length of the CDR3 is 14 residues. CDR1 and CDR2 from the germline V gene are SGHTA and FQGTGA. The CDR3 region has the DNA TGTGCCAGCAGCCTCGGACAGGGAAGGCACGAGCAGTACTTC. Translated: CASSLGQGRHEQYF.

The chain uses TRBV6-1 and TRBJ2-7; 8 bases are a match to TRBD1. The CDR3 runs to 13 residues. The germline V gene has CDR1 MNHNS and CDR2 SASEGT. The V gene end was trimmed by 2 bases and the J gene end by 7 bases; junction bases not matched to a gene: 4. CDR3 loop: CASSEQGAGEQYF. CDR3 DNA: TGTGCCAGCAGTGAACAGGGGGCCGGGGAGCAGTACTTC.

This clone was detected only a few times. V and J are TRBV2 and TRBJ1-4, with D possibly matching TRBD1 (6 bases). Germline V gene sequence: CDR1 SNHLY, CDR2 FYNNEI. The V and J ends lost 4 bases and 7 bases respectively, with 10 bases between them. The CDR3 spans 13 residues. The CDR3 loop is CASSVRGVEKLFF. The DNA of the CDR3 is TGTGCCAGCAGTGTCAGGGGAGTTGAAAAACTGTTTTTT.

V usage is TRBV4-2 and J usage is TRBJ2-7; TRBD1 agrees at 8 bases. V was pared by 3 bases and J by 4 bases, with 8 bases of the junction left unmatched. In germline, CDR1 is LGHNA, CDR2 YNFKEQ. CDR3 length: 15 residues. The CDR3 is CASSQTGTGEYEQYF. DNA for the CDR3: TGTGCCAGCAGCCAGACCGGGACAGGAGAGTACGAGCAGTACTTC.

This clone was recorded many times. This rearrangement joins TRBV11-2 to TRBJ1-1; 7 bases fit TRBD1. Germline CDR1 SGHAT, CDR2 FQNNGV. There are 13 residues in the CDR3. J was trimmed by 4 bases and V by 5 bases; bases with no gene match: 4. The CDR3 DNA reads TGTGCCAGCAGCCCCCGGGACAGCACTGAAGCTTTCTTT. Its protein is CASSPRDSTEAFF.

This chain links TRBV9 with TRBJ2-7, with 11 bases lining up with TRBD2. V lost 4 bases and J lost 3; bases outside the gene matches: 6. CDR3 length: 15 residues. Germline V gene sequence: CDR1 SGDLS, CDR2 YYNGEE. This chain's CDR3 is CASSPIGTSGYEQYF. Here the CDR3 DNA reads TGTGCCAGCAGCCCCATCGGGACTAGCGGCTACGAGCAGTACTTC.